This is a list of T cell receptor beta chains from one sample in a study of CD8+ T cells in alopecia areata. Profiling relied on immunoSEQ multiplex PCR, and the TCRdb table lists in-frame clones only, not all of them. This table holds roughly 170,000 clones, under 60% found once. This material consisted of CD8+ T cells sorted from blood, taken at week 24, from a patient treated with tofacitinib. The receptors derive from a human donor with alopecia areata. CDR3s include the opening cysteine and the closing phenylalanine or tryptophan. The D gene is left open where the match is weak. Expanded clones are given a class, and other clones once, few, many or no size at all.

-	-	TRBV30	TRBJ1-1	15	TGTGCCTGGACTTCGGGAGGAGGGGGGGACACTGAAGCTTTCTTT	CAWTSGGGGDTEAFF
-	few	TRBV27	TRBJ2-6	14	TGTGCCAGCAGTTTACGTTCTGGGGCCAACGTCCTGACTTTC	CASSLRSGANVLTF
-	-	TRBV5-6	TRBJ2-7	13	TGTGCCAGCAGCCGGGGGGCAGGAGGCGAGCAGTACTTC	CASSRGAGGEQYF
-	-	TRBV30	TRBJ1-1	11	TGTGCCTGGAATCCTAACACTGAAGCTTTCTTT	CAWNPNTEAFF
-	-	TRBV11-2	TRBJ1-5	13	TGTGCCAGCAGCTCGGGAACCAATCAGCCCCAGCATTTT	CASSSGTNQPQHF
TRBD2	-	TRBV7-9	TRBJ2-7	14	TGTGCCAGCACTGGGACTAGCGGGTACTACGAGCAGTACTTC	CASTGTSGYYEQYF
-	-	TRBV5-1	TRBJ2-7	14	TGCGCCAGCAGCTTGGAGGTGGCGTCCTACGAGCAGTACTTC	CASSLEVASYEQYF
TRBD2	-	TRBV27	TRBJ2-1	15	TGTGCCAGCAGTCCCCAGGGACTAGCGGGGGGACCGCAGTTCTTC	CASSPQGLAGGPQFF
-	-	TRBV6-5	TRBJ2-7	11	TGTGCCAGCTCGGACTCCTTGGAGCAGTACTTC	CASSDSLEQYF
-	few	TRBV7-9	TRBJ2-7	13	TGTGCCAGCAGCTTAGAGGCAGCGTACGAGCAGTACTTC	CASSLEAAYEQYF
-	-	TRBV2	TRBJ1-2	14	TGTGCCAGCAGTGAAGATGGTTCTAACTATGGCTACACCTTC	CASSEDGSNYGYTF
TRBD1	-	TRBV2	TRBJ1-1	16	TGTGCCAGCAGTGAATTCCCGGGACAGAGAAACACTGAAGCTTTCTTT	CASSEFPGQRNTEAFF
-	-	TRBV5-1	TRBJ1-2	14	TGCGCCAGCAGCATGAGCCGGGACACCTATGGCTACACCTTC	CASSMSRDTYGYTF
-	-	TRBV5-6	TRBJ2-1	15	TGTGCCAGCAGCTGGGGACTTCTATCCTACAATGAGCAGTTCTTC	CASSWGLLSYNEQFF
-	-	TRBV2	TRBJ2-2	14	TGTGCCAGCAGTGATGCGTTCTACACCGGGGAGCTGTTTTTT	CASSDAFYTGELFF
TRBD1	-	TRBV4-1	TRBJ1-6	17	TGCGCCAGCAGCCCCGTCGCCGGGACAGGGTATGGGTCACCCCTCCACTTT	CASSPVAGTGYGSPLHF
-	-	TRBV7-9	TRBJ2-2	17	TGTGCCAGCAGCTTACTTTTGGGGGGGCACGTCACCGGGGAGCTGTTTTTT	CASSLLLGGHVTGELFF
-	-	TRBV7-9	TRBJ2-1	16	TGTGCCAGCAGCTTAGCGGACGTTGAGCCCTACAATGAGCAGTTCTTC	CASSLADVEPYNEQFF
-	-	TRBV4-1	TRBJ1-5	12	TGCGCCAGCAGCCAAGGAAGGGGGCCCCAGCATTTT	CASSQGRGPQHF
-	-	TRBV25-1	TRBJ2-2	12	TGTGCCAGCAGGTCAGGGTCCGGGGAGCTGTTTTTT	CASRSGSGELFF
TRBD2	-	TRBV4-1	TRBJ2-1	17	TGCGCCAGCAGCCAAGAACCCCCCACCGGGACTACCAATGAGCAGTTCTTC	CASSQEPPTGTTNEQFF
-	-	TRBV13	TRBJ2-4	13	TGTGCCAGCACCGCTCTAGAGGACAACATTCAGTACTTC	CASTALEDNIQYF
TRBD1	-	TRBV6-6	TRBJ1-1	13	TGTGCCAGCAGCCGGACAGGGGGCACTGAAGCTTTCTTT	CASSRTGGTEAFF
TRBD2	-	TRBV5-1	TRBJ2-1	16	TGCGCCAGCAGCTTAAGGGGACTAGCGGAGAACAATGAGCAGTTCTTC	CASSLRGLAENNEQFF
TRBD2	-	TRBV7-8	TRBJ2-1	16	TGTGCCAGCCTAATAGAGCGGGGGGCCTCCTACAATGAGCAGTTCTTC	CASLIERGASYNEQFF
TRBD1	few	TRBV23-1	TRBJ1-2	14	TGCGCCAGCACCCCTCCGGGACAGGGGGCTGACTACACCTTC	CASTPPGQGADYTF
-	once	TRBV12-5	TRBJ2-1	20	TGTGCTAGTGGCGCTTACCTCCTAACCTATGACACCAGCTCCTACAATGAGCAGTTCTTC	CASGAYLLTYDTSSYNEQFF
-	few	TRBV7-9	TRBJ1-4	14	TGTGCCAGCAGTACGGCGGCGCGTCGAGAAAAACTGTTTTTT	CASSTAARREKLFF
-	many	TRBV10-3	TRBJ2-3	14	TGTGCCATCAGTGAATCCCAGGACACAGATACGCAGTATTTT	CAISESQDTDTQYF